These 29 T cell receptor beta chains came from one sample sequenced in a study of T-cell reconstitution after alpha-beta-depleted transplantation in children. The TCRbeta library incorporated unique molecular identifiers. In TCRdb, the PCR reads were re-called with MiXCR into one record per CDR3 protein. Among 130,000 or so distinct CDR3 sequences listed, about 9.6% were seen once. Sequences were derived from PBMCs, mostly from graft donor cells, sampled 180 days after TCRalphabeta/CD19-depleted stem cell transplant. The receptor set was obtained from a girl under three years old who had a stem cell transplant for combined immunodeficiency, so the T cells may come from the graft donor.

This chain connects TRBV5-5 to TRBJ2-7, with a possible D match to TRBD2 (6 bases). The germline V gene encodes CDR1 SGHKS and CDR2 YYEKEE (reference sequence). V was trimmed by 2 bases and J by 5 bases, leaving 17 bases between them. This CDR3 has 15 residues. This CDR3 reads CASSFRPRRDDEQYF. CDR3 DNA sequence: TGTGCCAGCAGCTTCCGACCGCGGCGGGACGACGAGCAGTACTTC. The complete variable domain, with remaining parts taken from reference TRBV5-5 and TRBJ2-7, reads DAGVTQSPTHLIKTRGQQVTLRCSPISGHKSVSWYQQVLGQGPQFIFQYYEKEERGRGNFPDRFSARQFPNYSSELNVNALLLGDSALYLCASSFRPRRDDEQYFGPGTRLTVT.

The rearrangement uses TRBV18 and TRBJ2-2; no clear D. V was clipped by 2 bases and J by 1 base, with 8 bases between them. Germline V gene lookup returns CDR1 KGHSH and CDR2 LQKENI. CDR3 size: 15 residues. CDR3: CASSPTIRNTGELFF. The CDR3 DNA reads TGTGCCAGCTCACCAACAATTAGGAACACCGGGGAGCTGTTTTTT. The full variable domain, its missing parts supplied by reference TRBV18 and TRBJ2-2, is NAGVMQNPRHLVRRRGQEARLRCSPMKGHSHVYWYRQLPEEGLKFMVYLQKENIIDESGMPKERFSAEFPKEGPSILRIQQVVRGDSAAYFCASSPTIRNTGELFFGEGSRLTVL.

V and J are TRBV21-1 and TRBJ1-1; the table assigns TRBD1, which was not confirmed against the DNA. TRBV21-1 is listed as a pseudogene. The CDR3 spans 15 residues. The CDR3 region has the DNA TGTGCCAGCAGCGTTCGGGACAGAGTGAACACTGAAGCTTTCTTT. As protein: CASSVRDRVNTEAFF.

The CDR3: CASNQGAHDFSGNTIYF. The DNA for the CDR3 is TGTGCCAGCAATCAGGGAGCTCACGACTTCTCTGGAAACACCATATATTTT. This sequence joins TRBV21-1 and TRBJ1-3; the table gives TRBD1 as D, unverified against the DNA. TRBV21-1 is designated a pseudogene. This CDR3 is built from 17 residues.

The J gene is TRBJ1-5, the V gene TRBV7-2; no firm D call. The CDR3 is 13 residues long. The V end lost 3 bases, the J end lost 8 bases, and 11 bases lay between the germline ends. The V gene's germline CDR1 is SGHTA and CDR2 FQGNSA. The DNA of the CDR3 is TGTGCCAGCAGCTTCTGGGTTACCGAGCCCCAGCATTTT. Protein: CASSFWVTEPQHF.

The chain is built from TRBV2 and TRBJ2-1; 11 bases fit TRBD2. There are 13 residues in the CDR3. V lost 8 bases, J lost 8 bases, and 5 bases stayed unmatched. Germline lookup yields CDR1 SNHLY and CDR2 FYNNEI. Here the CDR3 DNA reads TGTGCCAGCGGTAGCGGGGGGGGATATGAGCAGTTCTTC. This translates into CASGSGGGYEQFF.

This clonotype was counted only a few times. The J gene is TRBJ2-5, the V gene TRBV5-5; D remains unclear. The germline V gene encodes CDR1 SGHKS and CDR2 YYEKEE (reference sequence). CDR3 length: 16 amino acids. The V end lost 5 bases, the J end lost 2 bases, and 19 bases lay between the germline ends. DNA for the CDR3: TGTGCCAGCAGTCTATGGCCAGCAAACCTACAAGAGACCCAGTACTTC. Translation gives CASSLWPANLQETQYF.

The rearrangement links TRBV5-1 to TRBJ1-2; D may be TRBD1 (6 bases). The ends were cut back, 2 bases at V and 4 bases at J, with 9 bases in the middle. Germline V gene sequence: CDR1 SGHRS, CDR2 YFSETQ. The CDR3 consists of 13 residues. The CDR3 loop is CASSLTGRYGYTF. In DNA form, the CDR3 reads TGCGCCAGCAGCTTAACAGGGCGCTATGGCTACACCTTC.

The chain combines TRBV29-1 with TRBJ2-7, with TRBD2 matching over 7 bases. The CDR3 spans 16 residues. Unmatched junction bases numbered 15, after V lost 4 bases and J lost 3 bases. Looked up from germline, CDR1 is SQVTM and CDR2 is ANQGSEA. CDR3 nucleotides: TGCAGCGTTGTCTATCCCCCGGGCAGGGAGGGCTACGAGCAGTACTTC. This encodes CSVVYPPGREGYEQYF.

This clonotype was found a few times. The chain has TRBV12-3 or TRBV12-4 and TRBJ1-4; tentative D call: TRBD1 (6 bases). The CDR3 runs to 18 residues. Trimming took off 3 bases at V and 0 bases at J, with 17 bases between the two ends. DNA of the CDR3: TGTGCCAGCAGTTTTACAGGGTTGCCCGTCACAACTAATGAAAAACTGTTTTTT. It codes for CASSFTGLPVTTNEKLFF.

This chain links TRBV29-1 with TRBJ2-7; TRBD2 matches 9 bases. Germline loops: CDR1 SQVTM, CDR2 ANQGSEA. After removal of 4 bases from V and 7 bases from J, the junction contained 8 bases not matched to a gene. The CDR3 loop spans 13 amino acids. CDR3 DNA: TGCAGCGTTGTTCGCGGGGGGGCCGGTGAGCAGTACTTC. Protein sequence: CSVVRGGAGEQYF.

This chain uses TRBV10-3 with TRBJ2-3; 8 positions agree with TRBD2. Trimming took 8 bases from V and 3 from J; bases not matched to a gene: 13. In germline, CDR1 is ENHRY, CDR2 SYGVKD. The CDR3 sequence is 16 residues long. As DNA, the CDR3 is TGTGCCATCGCGTATTCGGGACTAGACTCGACAGATACGCAGTATTTT. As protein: CAIAYSGLDSTDTQYF.

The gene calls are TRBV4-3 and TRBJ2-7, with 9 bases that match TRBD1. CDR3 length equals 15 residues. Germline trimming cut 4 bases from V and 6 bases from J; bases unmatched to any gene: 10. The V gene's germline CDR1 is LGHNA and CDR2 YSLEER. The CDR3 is CASSPQGANWGEQYF. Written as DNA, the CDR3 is TGCGCCAGCAGCCCACAGGGGGCTAACTGGGGCGAGCAGTACTTC.

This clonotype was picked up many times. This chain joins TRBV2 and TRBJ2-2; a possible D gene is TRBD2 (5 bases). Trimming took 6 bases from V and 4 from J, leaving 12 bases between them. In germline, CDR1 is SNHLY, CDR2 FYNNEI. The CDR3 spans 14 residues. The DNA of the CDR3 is TGTGCCAGCAGGACACGGGGTGGCACCGGGGAGCTGTTTTTT. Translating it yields CASRTRGGTGELFF.

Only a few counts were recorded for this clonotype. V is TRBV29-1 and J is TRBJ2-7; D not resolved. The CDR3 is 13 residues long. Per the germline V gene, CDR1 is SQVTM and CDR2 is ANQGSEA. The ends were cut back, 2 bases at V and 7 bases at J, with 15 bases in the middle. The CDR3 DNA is TGCAGCGTTGAAACCGGGCCGGGCAAGGAGCAGTACTTC. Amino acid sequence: CSVETGPGKEQYF.

CDR3 amino acids: CSAINPLHADTQYF. CDR3 sequence (DNA): TGCAGTGCTATTAACCCATTGCATGCAGATACGCAGTATTTT. The chain has TRBV20-1 and TRBJ2-3, with no clear D. CDR1 DFQATT and CDR2 SNEGSKA come from the germline V gene (reference sequence). Trimming took 4 bases from V and 4 from J, leaving 15 bases between them. The CDR3 runs to 14 residues.

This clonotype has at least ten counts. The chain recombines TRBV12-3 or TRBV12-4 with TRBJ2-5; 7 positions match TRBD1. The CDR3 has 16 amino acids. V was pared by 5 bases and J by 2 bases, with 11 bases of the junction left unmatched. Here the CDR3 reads CASSLTGTAPQETQYF. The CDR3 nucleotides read TGTGCCAGCAGTCTGACCGGGACAGCCCCTCAAGAGACCCAGTACTTC.

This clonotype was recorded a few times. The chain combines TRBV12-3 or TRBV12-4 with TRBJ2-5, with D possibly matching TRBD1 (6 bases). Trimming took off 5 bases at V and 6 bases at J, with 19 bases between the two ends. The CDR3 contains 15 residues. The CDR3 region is CASSRFVGAGKTQYF. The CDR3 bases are TGTGCCAGCAGTCGGTTCGTGGGGGCAGGGAAGACCCAGTACTTC.

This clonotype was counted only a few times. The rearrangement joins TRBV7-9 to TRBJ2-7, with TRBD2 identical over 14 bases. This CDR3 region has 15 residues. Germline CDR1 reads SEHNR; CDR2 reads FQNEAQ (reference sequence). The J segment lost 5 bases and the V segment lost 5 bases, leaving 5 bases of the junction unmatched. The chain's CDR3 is CASSPGTSGRNEQYF. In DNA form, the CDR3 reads TGTGCCAGCAGCCCCGGGACTAGCGGGAGAAACGAGCAGTACTTC.

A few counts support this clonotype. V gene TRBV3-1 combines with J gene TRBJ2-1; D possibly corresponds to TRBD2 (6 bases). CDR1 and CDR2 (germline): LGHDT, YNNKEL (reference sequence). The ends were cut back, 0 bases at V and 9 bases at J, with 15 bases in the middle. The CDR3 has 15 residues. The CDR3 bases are TGTGCCAGCAGCCAAGATGTGGCTAGCGAGACTGAGCAGTTCTTC. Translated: CASSQDVASETEQFF.

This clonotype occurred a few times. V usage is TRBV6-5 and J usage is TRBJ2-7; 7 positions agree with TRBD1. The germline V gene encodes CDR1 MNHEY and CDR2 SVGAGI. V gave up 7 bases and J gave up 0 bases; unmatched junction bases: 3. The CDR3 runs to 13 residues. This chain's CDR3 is CASNRGDSYEQYF. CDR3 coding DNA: TGTGCCAGCAACAGGGGAGACTCCTACGAGCAGTACTTC.

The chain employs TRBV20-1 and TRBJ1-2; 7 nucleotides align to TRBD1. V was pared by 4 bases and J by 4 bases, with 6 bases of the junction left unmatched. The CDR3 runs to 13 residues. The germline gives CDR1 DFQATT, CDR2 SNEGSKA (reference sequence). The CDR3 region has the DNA TGCAGTGCTAAAGGACAGGCCGTCTATGGCTACACCTTC. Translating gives CSAKGQAVYGYTF.

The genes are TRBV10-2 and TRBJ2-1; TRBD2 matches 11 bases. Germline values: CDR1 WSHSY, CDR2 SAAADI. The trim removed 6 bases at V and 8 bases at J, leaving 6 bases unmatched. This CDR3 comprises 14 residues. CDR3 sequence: CASRELAGEDEQFF. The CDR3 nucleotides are TGCGCCAGCAGGGAACTAGCGGGAGAAGATGAGCAGTTCTTC.

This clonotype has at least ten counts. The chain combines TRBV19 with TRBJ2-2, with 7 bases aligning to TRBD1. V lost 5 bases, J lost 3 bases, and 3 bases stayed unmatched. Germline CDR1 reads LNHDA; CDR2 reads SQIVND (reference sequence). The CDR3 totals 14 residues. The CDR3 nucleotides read TGTGCCAGTAGTGGGACAGCTTACACCGGGGAGCTGTTTTTT. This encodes CASSGTAYTGELFF. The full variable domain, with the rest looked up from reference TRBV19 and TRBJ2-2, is DGGITQSPKYLFRKEGQNVTLSCEQNLNHDAMYWYRQDPGQGLRLIYYSQIVNDFQKGDIAEGYSVSREKKESFPLTVTSAQKNPTAFYLCASSGTAYTGELFFGEGSRLTVL.

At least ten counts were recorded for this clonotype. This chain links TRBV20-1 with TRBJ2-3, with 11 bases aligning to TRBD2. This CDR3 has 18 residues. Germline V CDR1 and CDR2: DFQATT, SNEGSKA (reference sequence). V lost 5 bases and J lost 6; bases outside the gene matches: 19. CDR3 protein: CSAVKPSGGSSQFDTQYF. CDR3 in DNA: TGCAGTGCTGTTAAACCTAGCGGGGGGTCATCTCAATTCGATACGCAGTATTTT.

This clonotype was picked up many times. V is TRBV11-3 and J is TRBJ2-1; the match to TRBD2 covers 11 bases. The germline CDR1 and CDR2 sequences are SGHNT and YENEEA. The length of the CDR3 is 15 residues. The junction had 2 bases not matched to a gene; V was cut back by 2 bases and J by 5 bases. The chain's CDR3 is CASSLIAGGDNEQFF. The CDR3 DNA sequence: TGTGCCAGCAGCTTAATAGCGGGGGGGGACAATGAGCAGTTCTTC. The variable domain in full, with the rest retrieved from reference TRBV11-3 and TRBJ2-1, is EAGVVQSPRYKIIEKKQPVAFWCNPISGHNTLYWYLQNLGQGPELLIRYENEEAVDDSQLPKDRFSAERLKGVDSTLKIQPAELGDSAVYLCASSLIAGGDNEQFFGPGTRLTVL.

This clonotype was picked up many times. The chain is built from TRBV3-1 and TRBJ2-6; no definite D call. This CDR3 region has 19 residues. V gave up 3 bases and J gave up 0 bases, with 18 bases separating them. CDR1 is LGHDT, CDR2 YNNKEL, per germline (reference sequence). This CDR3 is CASSQNLFHPSSGANVLTF. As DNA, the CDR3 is TGTGCCAGCAGCCAGAATTTGTTTCATCCTAGCTCTGGGGCCAACGTCCTGACTTTC.

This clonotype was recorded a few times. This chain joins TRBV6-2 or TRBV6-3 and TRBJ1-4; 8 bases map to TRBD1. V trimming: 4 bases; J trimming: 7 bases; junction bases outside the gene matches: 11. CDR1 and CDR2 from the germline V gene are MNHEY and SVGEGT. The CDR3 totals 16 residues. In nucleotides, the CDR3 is TGTGCCAGCAGTTCATTCAGGGGGCGAGGAGGTGAAAAACTGTTTTTT. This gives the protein CASSSFRGRGGEKLFF.

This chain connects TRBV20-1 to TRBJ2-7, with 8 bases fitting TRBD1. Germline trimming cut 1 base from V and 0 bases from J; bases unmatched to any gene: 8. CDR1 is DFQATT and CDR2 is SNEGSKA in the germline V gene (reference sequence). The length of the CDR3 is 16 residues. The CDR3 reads CSARVPGTGRSYEQYF. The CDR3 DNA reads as TGCAGTGCTAGAGTCCCCGGGACAGGTCGCTCCTACGAGCAGTACTTC.